This TCR beta chain was identified in a study of coeliac disease. Overall study context: High-resolution HLA typing was lacking; TRBV7-2 bias was queried instead.

The CDR3 runs 15 residues. V dropped 1 base and J dropped 2 bases, with 11 bases sitting between them. The V gene's germline CDR1 is MDHEN and CDR2 SYDVKM. Regarding the study as a whole: TRB repertoires were largely private, with most amino acid sequences found in only one sample.

TCRdb keeps only in-frame clones here, not all; method: immunoSEQ multiplex PCR. The sample includes over 950 clones, approximately 54% seen only once; the top ten take 45%. This clone is labeled medium-sized (0.01 to 0.1%). What it binds is unknown. One frozen roughly 480,000-cell aliquot per fraction was sequenced. Sequencing was carried out using intraepithelial lymphocytes from the gut. The clonotype comes from a woman younger than 45 without celiac disease. The V call is TRBV28, the J call TRBJ1-2; D gene unclear. CDR3 in amino acids: CASSLSGSPNYGYTF. CDR3 nucleotides: TGTGCCAGCAGTTTATCTGGCAGTCCCAACTATGGCTACACCTTC.